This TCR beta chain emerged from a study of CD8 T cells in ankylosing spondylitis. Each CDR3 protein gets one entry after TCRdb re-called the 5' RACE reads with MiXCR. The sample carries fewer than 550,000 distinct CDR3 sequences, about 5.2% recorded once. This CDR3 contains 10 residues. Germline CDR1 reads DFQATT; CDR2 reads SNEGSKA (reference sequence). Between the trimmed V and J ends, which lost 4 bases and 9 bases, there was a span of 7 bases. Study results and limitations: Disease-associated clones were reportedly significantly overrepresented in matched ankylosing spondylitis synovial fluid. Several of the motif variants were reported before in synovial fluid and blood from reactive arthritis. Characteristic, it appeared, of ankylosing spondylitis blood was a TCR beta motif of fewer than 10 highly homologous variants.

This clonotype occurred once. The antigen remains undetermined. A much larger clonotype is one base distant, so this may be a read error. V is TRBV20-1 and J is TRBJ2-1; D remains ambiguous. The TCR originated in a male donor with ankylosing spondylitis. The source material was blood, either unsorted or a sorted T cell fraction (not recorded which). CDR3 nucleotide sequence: TGCAGTGCTACCGGTAGTGAGCAGTTCTTC. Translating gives CSATGSEQFF.